The sequence of this T cell receptor (beta chain) was determined in a study of blood T cell repertoires in COVID-19. At the level of the study: Both acute and convalescent COVID-19 samples were obtained from the United States, Italy and Spain. In each case, the material was cDNA or gDNA derived from T cells, B-cell-depleted T cells, or PBMCs.

The CDR3 has 17 amino acids. The ends were cut back, 0 bases at V and 7 bases at J, with 19 bases in the middle. Germline assignment: CDR1 KGHSH and CDR2 LQKENI. Method: immunoSEQ multiplex PCR; TCRdb's copy keeps in-frame clones and lacks some. The sample includes 450,000 or so clones, over 85% of them seen just once. The receptor was isolated from a young man with COVID-19, enrolled during active disease. Sequenced: peripheral blood. This chain links TRBV18 with TRBJ2-1; a weak D match, TRBD2 (5 bases). The CDR3: CASSPPVRDYLRNEQFF. The CDR3 DNA is TGTGCCAGCTCACCACCGGTGAGGGATTACCTTAGGAATGAGCAGTTCTTC.